A selection of T cell receptor beta chains follows, all from one sample in a study of early stage breast cancer tumors. Sequenced by immunoSEQ multiplex PCR; TCRdb stores in-frame clones only, minus some. The repertoire holds about 58,000 clones, with 60% to 85% as singletons. The sequenced material came from blood. The source is a person in their thirties with breast cancer. CDR3s include the opening cysteine and the closing phenylalanine or tryptophan. The D gene is left open where the match is weak. Clone sizes are given selectively: once, few, many, or a class where the clone is expanded.

CDR3: CASSEMGTEPDLVAQYF; DNA: TGCGCCAGCAGTGAGATGGGAACGGAACCCGACCTGGTGGCCCAGTACTTC; size: .; D: .; J: TRBJ2-5; V: TRBV10-2
CDR3: CASAPGRSGLDGYEQYF; DNA: TGTGCCAGCGCCCCGGGCCGTTCCGGGTTGGACGGATACGAGCAGTACTTC; size: .; D: .; J: TRBJ2-7; V: TRBV5-4
CDR3: CASRPLGGVYEQYF; DNA: TGTGCCAGCAGACCCCTAGGAGGGGTCTACGAGCAGTACTTC; size: once; D: .; J: TRBJ2-7; V: TRBV2
CDR3: CASSITGSWGSYNEQFF; DNA: TGTGCCAGTAGTATTACGGGGAGTTGGGGCTCCTACAATGAGCAGTTCTTC; size: .; D: .; J: TRBJ2-1; V: TRBV19
CDR3: CASRLAVGTGELFF; DNA: TGTGCCAGCCGCCTAGCGGTGGGGACCGGGGAGCTGTTTTTT; size: .; D: TRBD2; J: TRBJ2-2; V: TRBV6-1
CDR3: CASSILAGGSYNEQFF; DNA: TGTGCCAGTAGCATACTAGCGGGGGGCTCCTACAATGAGCAGTTCTTC; size: .; D: TRBD2; J: TRBJ2-1; V: TRBV19
CDR3: CASSQPSGGEKLFF; DNA: TGTGCCAGCAGCCAACCCTCAGGGGGTGAAAAACTGTTTTTT; size: .; D: TRBD1; J: TRBJ1-4; V: TRBV6-6
CDR3: CASRAPGTSGVAGLHYEQYF; DNA: TGTGCCAGCAGGGCCCCCGGGACATCGGGTGTGGCGGGACTCCACTACGAGCAGTACTTC; size: .; D: .; J: TRBJ2-7; V: TRBV2
CDR3: CASSQGLGSYNEQFF; DNA: TGTGCCAGCAGCCAGGGACTGGGTTCCTACAATGAGCAGTTCTTC; size: .; D: .; J: TRBJ2-1; V: TRBV5-4
CDR3: CASTRGQGMRTEAFF; DNA: TGCGCCAGCACCCGCGGACAGGGAATGCGCACTGAAGCTTTCTTT; size: .; D: TRBD1; J: TRBJ1-1; V: TRBV4-1
CDR3: CASTSPAGNAYGYTF; DNA: TGTGCCAGCACCTCCCCGGCAGGGAACGCCTATGGCTACACCTTC; size: .; D: .; J: TRBJ1-2; V: TRBV6-5
CDR3: CASSYDRGGGGTEAFF; DNA: TGTGCCAGCAGTTACGACAGGGGTGGAGGGGGAACTGAAGCTTTCTTT; size: .; D: TRBD1; J: TRBJ1-1; V: TRBV6-5
CDR3: CASSRRTSGSSTDTQYF; DNA: TGTGCCAGTAGTCGAAGGACTAGCGGGAGCAGCACAGATACGCAGTATTTT; size: .; D: TRBD2; J: TRBJ2-3; V: TRBV19
CDR3: CASSLRRTAEAFF; DNA: TGTGCCAGCAGCTTACGCCGGACGGCTGAAGCTTTCTTT; size: .; D: .; J: TRBJ1-1; V: TRBV7-3
CDR3: CASTQDGNYGYTF; DNA: TGTGCCAGCACTCAGGACGGGAACTATGGCTACACCTTC; size: .; D: .; J: TRBJ1-2; V: TRBV6-4
CDR3: CASSPRGYQETQYF; DNA: TGTGCCAGCAGCCCCAGAGGGTACCAAGAGACCCAGTACTTC; size: .; D: .; J: TRBJ2-5; V: TRBV9
CDR3: CASSPPNTEDRYEQYF; DNA: TGCGCCAGCAGTCCGCCTAATACGGAGGACCGCTACGAGCAGTACTTC; size: .; D: .; J: TRBJ2-7; V: TRBV23-1
CDR3: CSVEERELYYNEQFF; DNA: TGCAGCGTTGAAGAGCGGGAGCTGTATTACAATGAGCAGTTCTTC; size: .; D: TRBD2; J: TRBJ2-1; V: TRBV29-1
CDR3: CASSLGAQGYNEQFF; DNA: TGTGCCAGCAGCTTAGGAGCACAGGGGTACAATGAGCAGTTCTTC; size: .; D: TRBD1; J: TRBJ2-1; V: TRBV11-1
CDR3: CAISDWDRGTGELFF; DNA: TGTGCCATCAGTGATTGGGACAGGGGAACCGGGGAGCTGTTTTTT; size: .; D: TRBD1; J: TRBJ2-2; V: TRBV10-3
CDR3: CASSLVGGLADTQYF; DNA: TGTGCCAGCAGCTTAGTCGGCGGTCTCGCAGATACGCAGTATTTT; size: .; D: .; J: TRBJ2-3; V: TRBV11-2
CDR3: CACFGGTSKTQYF; DNA: TGTGCCTGCTTCGGGGGGACCTCTAAGACCCAGTACTTC; size: .; D: TRBD2; J: TRBJ2-5; V: TRBV30